One and the same sample provided the 5 T cell receptor beta chains below, sequenced in a study of blood T cells in healthy people across ages. Sample-barcoded 5' priming and a J-beta primer mix drove a second PCR of about 6 to 11 cycles. TCRdb reanalysed the 5' RACE reads using MiXCR and keeps one entry per CDR3 protein. This sample has 800,000 to 1,000,000 distinct CDR3 sequences; roughly 50% occur once, and the top ten carry 10% to 15%. The sample consisted of blood. Source of these receptors: a man in his thirties or forties in good health.

This chain links TRBV5-1 with TRBJ2-3; no clear D. The CDR3 totals 15 residues. The germline V gene encodes CDR1 SGHRS and CDR2 YFSETQ. The ends were cut back, 0 bases at V and 0 bases at J, with 8 bases in the middle. The chain's CDR3 is CASSLGVDSTDTQYF. CDR3 DNA: TGCGCCAGCAGCTTGGGGGTCGATAGCACAGATACGCAGTATTTT.

V is TRBV20-1 and J is TRBJ1-5; TRBD1 matches at 7 bases. Germline V gene lookup returns CDR1 DFQATT and CDR2 SNEGSKA (reference sequence). V shed 7 bases, J shed 2 bases, and the junction held 8 bases outside the gene matches. The CDR3 spans 14 residues. CDR3 coding DNA: TGCAGTGGTACCGCTCAGGGGGGCAATCAGCCCCAGCATTTT. This encodes CSGTAQGGNQPQHF.

The table lists this clonotype with a few counts. This chain connects TRBV10-3 to TRBJ2-5, with TRBD1 matching over 8 bases. The CDR3 runs 19 residues. Trimming cost V 2 bases and J 4 bases; bases outside gene matches: 18. Germline V gene lookup returns CDR1 ENHRY and CDR2 SYGVKD. The CDR3 protein is CAISEDNIAVTGAGETQYF. DNA of the CDR3: TGTGCCATCAGTGAGGATAACATTGCCGTGACAGGGGCCGGAGAGACCCAGTACTTC.

The CDR3 sequence is CASSPATGEQFF. The CDR3 DNA sequence: TGTGCCAGCAGCCCAGCGACGGGGGAGCAGTTCTTC. The chain is built from TRBV3-1 and TRBJ2-1; TRBD2 is a possible D gene (5 bases). Trimming took off 4 bases at V and 10 bases at J, with 11 bases between the two ends. Germline CDR1 reads LGHDT; CDR2 reads YNNKEL (reference sequence). The CDR3 is made up of 12 amino acids.

V and J are TRBV7-2 and TRBJ2-4; D is unclear. Trimming took off 1 base at V and 9 bases at J, with 10 bases between the two ends. CDR1 is SGHTA, CDR2 FQGNSA, per germline. This CDR3 has 13 residues. CDR3 sequence reads: CASSLGSDTIQYF. CDR3 DNA sequence: TGTGCCAGCAGCTTAGGGTCAGATACCATTCAGTACTTC.